This entry is about one T cell receptor (beta chain). Its antigen is unknown. V was pared by 5 bases and J by 5 bases, with 11 bases of the junction left unmatched. The CDR3 is made up of 16 amino acids. Germline V gives CDR1 SEHNR, CDR2 FQNEAQ (reference sequence). Noted time point: pre-sensitization, week 0. Treatment specified: therapeutic diphenylcyclopropenone sensitization with weekly scalp DPC. This specimen comes from a study of human T cells and chemical hapten exposure. The study, taken as a whole, reports: Once DPC sensitization occurred, TCRs above 1 in 1000 frequency showed no change.

TCRdb re-analysed the RACE reads in MiXCR, keeping a single row per CDR3 protein. The sample has tens of thousands of distinct CDR3 sequences, about a tenth seen once; the top ten hold approximately 5.5%. The material was whole blood, obtained in connection with sensitization to the hapten diphenylcyclopropenone (DPC). The origin of this receptor is a woman in her forties or fifties with alopecia areata. Some clones in this sample may be carry-over from other donors' samples. This chain connects TRBV7-9 to TRBJ2-5; TRBD1 agrees at 10 bases. The CDR3, as DNA: TGTGCCAGCAGCCCGATGACAGGGGGCTGGGGGGAGACCCAGTACTTC. This encodes CASSPMTGGWGETQYF.